These 20 T cell receptor beta chains were sequenced from one sample in a study of T-cell reconstitution after alpha-beta-depleted transplantation in children. This sample's TCRbeta library carried unique molecular identifier barcodes. MiXCR was run by TCRdb on the PCR reads, yielding one entry per CDR3 protein. The sample comprises more than 300,000 distinct CDR3 sequences, around 15% of which are singletons, and around 41% rests with the top ten. The sample consisted of PBMCs, mostly from graft donor cells, taken 360 days after TCRalphabeta/CD19-depleted stem cell transplant. These receptors originate from a male patient aged 2-15 years who had a stem cell transplant for acute lymphoblastic leukemia, so the T cells may come from the graft donor.

This clonotype was recorded a few times. This chain links TRBV27 with TRBJ2-3; 7 bases match TRBD1. Germline CDR1 is MNHEY and CDR2 is SMNVEV (reference sequence). V lost 6 bases, J lost 2 bases, and 5 bases stayed unmatched. There are 14 residues in the CDR3. Here the CDR3 DNA reads TGTGCCAGCAGCCCGGGACAGCTCACAGATACGCAGTATTTT. It translates to CASSPGQLTDTQYF.

V usage is TRBV4-3 and J usage is TRBJ2-1; TRBD2 aligns across 9 bases. The CDR3 extends over 15 amino acids. V shed 4 bases, J shed 13 bases, and the junction held 14 bases outside the gene matches. Per the germline V gene, CDR1 is LGHNA and CDR2 is YSLEER. CDR3 sequence: CASSPEISGRWNQFF. The CDR3 bases are TGCGCCAGCAGCCCAGAAATAAGCGGGAGGTGGAACCAGTTCTTC.

The rearrangement uses TRBV3-1 and TRBJ2-7; D may be TRBD1 (7 bases). The length of the CDR3 is 15 residues. Between the trimmed V and J ends, which lost 0 bases and 0 bases, there was a span of 9 bases. Germline CDR1 reads LGHDT; CDR2 reads YNNKEL (reference sequence). The CDR3 reads CASSQEEGASYEQYF. In DNA, the CDR3 is TGTGCCAGCAGCCAAGAGGAGGGGGCCTCCTACGAGCAGTACTTC.

V is TRBV30 and J is TRBJ1-1; D unresolved. The V gene lost 7 bases and the J gene lost 8 bases, with 17 bases spanning the gap. Germline-derived CDR1 and CDR2 are GTSNPN and SVGIG (reference sequence). The CDR3 contains 12 residues. The CDR3 DNA sequence: TGTGCCTCGGACCGGGAGTGGAGGGAAGCTTTCTTT. Translating gives CASDREWREAFF.

This clonotype was detected many times. The chain combines TRBV20-1 with TRBJ2-7, with 7 positions matching TRBD1. With 1 base clipped from V and 0 bases from J, the junction kept 6 bases outside the gene matches. The germline V gene has CDR1 DFQATT and CDR2 SNEGSKA (reference sequence). The CDR3 contains 15 residues. CDR3 nucleotides: TGCAGTGCTAGAGCCCCGGGACAGATCTCCTACGAGCAGTACTTC. It codes for CSARAPGQISYEQYF.

This clonotype was seen only a few times. The CDR3 coding sequence is TGCAGTGCTCCTCTGGCGGGAATGTACGAGCAGTACTTC. This sequence encodes CSAPLAGMYEQYF. The V gene is TRBV20-1, the J gene TRBJ2-7, with TRBD2 as a possible D gene (6 bases). Germline loops: CDR1 DFQATT, CDR2 SNEGSKA (reference sequence). The CDR3 runs 13 residues. The V and J ends lost 5 bases and 4 bases respectively, with 15 bases between them.

This clonotype has more than one count but fewer than ten. The genes are TRBV7-6 and TRBJ2-7; perhaps TRBD1 as D (6 bases). Per germline, CDR1 SGHVS and CDR2 FNYEAQ. The CDR3 consists of 14 residues. Trimming cost V 4 bases and J 5 bases, with 15 bases left between them. The CDR3 coding sequence is TGTGCCAGCAGCTCCCTGCAGGGGCGGCACGAGCAGTACTTC. Amino acids: CASSSLQGRHEQYF.

In this sample, this clonotype turned up many times. The gene calls are TRBV20-1 and TRBJ2-7; 9 nucleotides line up with TRBD1. Germline CDR1 is DFQATT and CDR2 is SNEGSKA (reference sequence). The trim removed 1 base at V and 2 bases at J, leaving 3 bases unmatched. This CDR3 is 14 amino acids long. The chain's CDR3 is CSARGRTGAYEQYF. Here the CDR3 DNA reads TGCAGTGCTAGAGGTAGGACAGGGGCCTACGAGCAGTACTTC.

The chain links TRBV29-1 to TRBJ2-1; 16 bases align to TRBD2. Germline V gene sequence: CDR1 SQVTM, CDR2 ANQGSEA. This CDR3 has 15 residues. V dropped 6 bases and J dropped 6; count of bases not matched to a gene: 5. CDR3 amino acids: CSVTGTSGRGNEQFF. The CDR3, as DNA: TGCAGCGTAACCGGGACTAGCGGGAGGGGCAATGAGCAGTTCTTC.

J is TRBJ2-7 and V is TRBV4-3; TRBD2 agrees at 12 bases. Per the germline V gene, CDR1 is LGHNA and CDR2 is YSLEER. The length of the CDR3 is 16 residues. With 1 base clipped from V and 2 bases from J, the junction kept 3 bases outside the gene matches. The CDR3 DNA reads TGCGCCAGCAGCCAAGGGACTAGCGGGGACCCCTACGAGCAGTACTTC. Translation gives CASSQGTSGDPYEQYF.

The chain joins TRBV20-1 to TRBJ2-1; TRBD2 agrees at 7 bases. This CDR3 contains 12 residues. The J segment lost 7 bases and the V segment lost 6 bases, leaving 6 bases of the junction unmatched. Germline V gene data show CDR1 as DFQATT and CDR2 as SNEGSKA (reference sequence). The CDR3 coding sequence is TGCAGTGCCAATCGGGGGGTTAATGAGCAGTTCTTC. This encodes CSANRGVNEQFF.

In this sample, this clonotype turned up a few times. The gene calls are TRBV20-1 and TRBJ2-1; D not certain. There are 13 residues in the CDR3. Germline-derived CDR1 and CDR2 are DFQATT and SNEGSKA (reference sequence). V was cut by 4 bases and J by 0 bases, with 7 bases left in between. The CDR3 coding sequence is TGCAGTGCTACGGGTTACTCCTACAATGAGCAGTTCTTC. Translating gives CSATGYSYNEQFF.

The V call is TRBV28, the J call TRBJ1-2, with D possibly TRBD1 on 6 matching bases. CDR3 length: 13 residues. Trimming left V 7 bases short and J 6 bases short, with 15 bases between. The V gene's germline CDR1 is MDHEN and CDR2 SYDVKM. CDR3 DNA sequence: TGTGCCAGCAACCTACAGGGTCTGCATGGCTACACCTTC. Residues: CASNLQGLHGYTF.

This clonotype occurred many times. This chain links TRBV5-1 with TRBJ2-5; possibly TRBD1 for D (6 bases). The V and J ends lost 3 bases and 2 bases respectively, with 8 bases between them. The CDR3 covers 13 residues. Germline assignment: CDR1 SGHRS and CDR2 YFSETQ. For the CDR3, the DNA is TGCGCCAGCAGCTATGACAGGCAAGAGACCCAGTACTTC. Encoded protein: CASSYDRQETQYF.

V gene TRBV6-1 combines with J gene TRBJ2-1, with 11 bases fitting TRBD2. This CDR3 has 15 amino acids. Germline trimming cut 1 base from V and 7 bases from J; bases unmatched to any gene: 3. CDR1 is MNHNS and CDR2 is SASEGT in the germline V gene. In DNA, the CDR3 is TGTGCCAGCAGTGAAGTGCTAGCGGGAGGAAATGAGCAGTTCTTC. It codes for CASSEVLAGGNEQFF.

This clonotype appeared many times. J is TRBJ2-1 and V is TRBV12-3 or TRBV12-4; tentative D call: TRBD1 (6 bases). The CDR3 contains 15 residues. Trimming took 2 bases from V and 1 from J, leaving 9 bases between them. The CDR3 spells CASSLSTGSYNEQFF. In nucleotides, the CDR3 is TGTGCCAGCAGTTTAAGTACAGGGTCCTACAATGAGCAGTTCTTC.

The chain recombines TRBV6-5 with TRBJ2-7; TRBD2 might be the D (6 bases). The CDR3 consists of 14 residues. In germline, CDR1 is MNHEY, CDR2 SVGAGI. V dropped 2 bases and J dropped 1 base, with 9 bases sitting between them. The CDR3 DNA follows: TGTGCCAGCAGTTACACCGGGACTTCCTACGAGCAGTACTTC. As protein: CASSYTGTSYEQYF.

A few counts support this clonotype. The CDR3 spells CASTFPGQEYNEQFF. CDR3 in DNA: TGTGCCAGCACCTTTCCGGGACAGGAATACAATGAGCAGTTCTTC. The chain recombines TRBV5-6 with TRBJ2-1; 8 nucleotides line up with TRBD1. The CDR3 is made up of 15 amino acids. CDR1 is SGHDT and CDR2 is YYEEEE in the germline V gene. V dropped 6 bases and J dropped 4; count of bases not matched to a gene: 9.

This clonotype was detected ten times or more. The V gene is TRBV4-1, the J gene TRBJ2-5; 8 bases align to TRBD1. This CDR3 spans 22 amino acids. V gave up 0 bases and J gave up 3 bases; unmatched junction bases: 24. CDR1 is MGHRA and CDR2 is YSYEKL in the germline V gene. CDR3 bases: TGCGCCAGCAGCCAAGATCTAAGGGCGAGTAGGGGGGACAGGCTCACGAAAGAGACCCAGTACTTC. The encoded protein is CASSQDLRASRGDRLTKETQYF.

This chain uses TRBV5-1 with TRBJ2-7; 8 bases match TRBD2. The V segment lost 1 base and the J segment 3 bases; nucleotides outside the gene matches: 9. This CDR3 is 16 amino acids long. Germline assignment: CDR1 SGHRS and CDR2 YFSETQ. CDR3 sequence: CASSLLAGVSYYEQYF. CDR3 nucleotide sequence: TGCGCCAGCAGCTTGCTAGCGGGCGTATCCTACTACGAGCAGTACTTC.